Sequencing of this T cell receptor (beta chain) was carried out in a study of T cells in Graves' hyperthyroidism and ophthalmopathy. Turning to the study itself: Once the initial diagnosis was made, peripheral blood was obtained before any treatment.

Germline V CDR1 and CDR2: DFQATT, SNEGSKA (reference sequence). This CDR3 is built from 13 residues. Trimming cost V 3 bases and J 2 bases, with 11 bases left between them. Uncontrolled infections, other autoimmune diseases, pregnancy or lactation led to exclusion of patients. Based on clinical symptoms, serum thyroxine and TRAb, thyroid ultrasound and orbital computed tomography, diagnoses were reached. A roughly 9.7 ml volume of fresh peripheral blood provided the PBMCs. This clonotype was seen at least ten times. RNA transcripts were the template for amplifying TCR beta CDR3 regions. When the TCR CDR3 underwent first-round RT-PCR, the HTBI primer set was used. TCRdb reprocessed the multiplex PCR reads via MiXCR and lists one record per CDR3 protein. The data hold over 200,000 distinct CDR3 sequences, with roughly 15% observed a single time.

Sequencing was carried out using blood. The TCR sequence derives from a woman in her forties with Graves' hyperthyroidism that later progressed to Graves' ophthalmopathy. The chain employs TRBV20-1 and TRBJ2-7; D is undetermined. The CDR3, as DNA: TGCAGTGCTAGCGGCGGATCTGCCTACGAGCAGTACTTC. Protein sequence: CSASGGSAYEQYF.